Presented here are 25 T cell receptor beta chains from one specimen sequenced in a study of blood T cell repertoires in COVID-19 (dated by TCRdb to the early 2020s). The library was prepared using the immunoSEQ multiplex PCR assay. TCRdb mirrors the immuneACCESS table, restricted to in-frame sequences. Some clones are absent from its copies; in checked studies, under half trace to an unresolved V gene, and the reason for the others is unknown. The sample records 450,000 or so clones, 90% of which are singletons. The ten largest account for about 0.57% of the sample. The sequencing sample was made of PBMCs or T cells enriched from blood (not recorded which). The receptors shown here come from a man in his late teens or twenties who had recovered from COVID-19.

The CDR3 region is CASSQGFDSGIVYGYTF. In nucleotides, the CDR3 is TGCGCCAGCAGCCAAGGTTTCGACAGCGGGATTGTCTATGGCTACACCTTC. V and J are TRBV4-1 and TRBJ1-2; a weak D match, TRBD1 (5 bases). Germline V gene data show CDR1 as MGHRA and CDR2 as YSYEKL. V lost 1 base to trimming and J lost 4 bases, with 19 bases between them. The CDR3 sequence is 17 residues long.

This clone came up a few times. The chain has TRBV7-8 and TRBJ1-5; 10 bases map to TRBD1. Germline lookup yields CDR1 SGHVS and CDR2 FQNEAQ. Germline trimming cut 3 bases from V and 1 base from J; bases unmatched to any gene: 6. This CDR3 region has 17 residues. The CDR3 bases are TGTGCCAGCAGCTTCGAGGACAGGGGGATCAGCAATCAGCCCCAGCATTTT. Translated: CASSFEDRGISNQPQHF.

In this sample, this clone turned up once. Different DNA sequences within this sample yield the same CDR3. The chain links TRBV3-1 (or the pseudogene TRBV3-2) to TRBJ1-5; 7 nucleotides align to TRBD1. The V segment lost 3 bases and the J segment 5 bases; nucleotides outside the gene matches: 4. The length of the CDR3 is 14 residues. Per germline, CDR1 LGHDT and CDR2 YNNKEL (reference sequence). DNA for the CDR3: TGTGCCAGCAGCCAGGGACAGAGATATCAGCCCCAGCATTTT. Translation gives CASSQGQRYQPQHF.

This clone was detected once. The chain employs TRBV7-8 and TRBJ2-1; 8 bases map to TRBD1. The J segment lost 6 bases and the V segment lost 4 bases, leaving 2 bases of the junction unmatched. Germline assignment: CDR1 SGHVS and CDR2 FQNEAQ. CDR3 size: 13 residues. Written as DNA, the CDR3 is TGTGCCAGCAGCTACGACAGGGGCAATGAGCAGTTCTTC. Protein: CASSYDRGNEQFF.

The rearrangement joins TRBV15 to TRBJ2-7; D perhaps matches TRBD2 (5 bases). Germline CDR1 LNHNV, CDR2 YYDKDF (reference sequence). The CDR3 consists of 14 residues. Between the trimmed V and J ends, which lost 0 bases and 5 bases, there was a span of 11 bases. The CDR3 sequence: CATSRDRTGNEQYF. The CDR3 DNA reads as TGTGCCACCAGCAGAGATCGTACGGGAAACGAGCAGTACTTC.

The V and J genes are TRBV5-1 and TRBJ2-5, with D perhaps matching TRBD2 (6 bases). The germline V and J ends were trimmed by 6 bases and 1 base, with 16 bases remaining between them. Germline V gene data show CDR1 as SGHRS and CDR2 as YFSETQ. CDR3 length: 15 residues. The CDR3 spells CASTEGFGTQETQYF. CDR3 DNA sequence: TGCGCCAGCACGGAGGGATTCGGGACCCAAGAGACCCAGTACTTC.

The chain is built from TRBV9 and TRBJ2-3, with 8 positions matching TRBD2. This CDR3 has 14 amino acids. Germline-derived CDR1 and CDR2 are SGDLS and YYNGEE. With V trimmed by 7 bases and J by 4 bases, 8 bases remained unmatched. The CDR3 spells CASESGLAPDTQYF. CDR3 DNA sequence: TGTGCCAGCGAATCTGGACTAGCCCCAGATACGCAGTATTTT.

The chain carries TRBV18 and TRBJ1-1; the match to TRBD1 covers 7 bases. The V gene end was trimmed by 3 bases and the J gene end by 8 bases; junction bases not matched to a gene: 6. CDR1 is KGHSH and CDR2 is LQKENI in the germline V gene. This CDR3 spans 13 amino acids. CDR3 coding DNA: TGTGCCAGCTCACCTAACAGGGGCCTCGAAGCTTTCTTT. Translation gives CASSPNRGLEAFF.

The rearrangement joins TRBV12-3 or TRBV12-4 to TRBJ1-3; D is undetermined. V lost 6 bases, J lost 3 bases, and 3 bases lay in between. The CDR3 is 11 amino acids. CDR3 residues: CASSNGNTIYF. In DNA form, the CDR3 reads TGTGCCAGCAGCAATGGAAACACCATATATTTT.

The rearrangement uses TRBV9 and TRBJ1-4, with 7 positions matching TRBD1. This CDR3 spans 12 amino acids. Germline assignment: CDR1 SGDLS and CDR2 YYNGEE. The V segment lost 4 bases and the J segment 8 bases; nucleotides outside the gene matches: 2. The CDR3 loop is CASSPDREKLFF. The CDR3 nucleotides read TGTGCCAGCAGCCCGGACAGGGAAAAACTGTTTTTT.

The V call is TRBV6-5, the J call TRBJ1-5, with D uncertain. Germline CDR1 is MNHEY and CDR2 is SVGAGI. This CDR3 has 13 residues. The V end was cut by 8 bases, the J end by 0 bases, with 8 bases between. CDR3: CASSVDSNQPQHF. The CDR3 nucleotides are TGTGCCAGCTCGGTAGATAGCAATCAGCCCCAGCATTTT.

The V call is TRBV12-3 or TRBV12-4, the J call TRBJ2-2; possibly TRBD1 for D (6 bases). This CDR3 spans 12 amino acids. Trimming pared 8 bases from V and 7 bases from J, leaving 11 bases between. The DNA of the CDR3 is TGTGCCAGCGGTCAGGGGATCGGGGAGCTGTTTTTT. Amino acids: CASGQGIGELFF.

The genes are TRBV18 and TRBJ1-4; tentatively, D is TRBD1 (5 bases). The germline V gene has CDR1 KGHSH and CDR2 LQKENI. The V and J ends lost 3 bases and 5 bases respectively, with 10 bases between them. The CDR3 has 14 residues. CDR3 DNA: TGTGCCAGCTCACCCGACAGAAAGAATGAAAAACTGTTTTTT. As protein: CASSPDRKNEKLFF. Full variable domain (missing parts from reference TRBV18 and TRBJ1-4): NAGVMQNPRHLVRRRGQEARLRCSPMKGHSHVYWYRQLPEEGLKFMVYLQKENIIDESGMPKERFSAEFPKEGPSILRIQQVVRGDSAAYFCASSPDRKNEKLFFGSGTQLSVL.

The V call is TRBV5-1, the J call TRBJ2-5; the match to TRBD1 covers 9 bases. The germline V gene has CDR1 SGHRS and CDR2 YFSETQ. The J segment lost 5 bases and the V segment lost 5 bases, leaving 10 bases of the junction unmatched. The CDR3 is made up of 15 amino acids. CDR3 in amino acids: CASRVTGGAEETQYF. DNA of the CDR3: TGCGCCAGCAGAGTCACAGGGGGCGCAGAGGAGACCCAGTACTTC.

The CDR3 sequence: CASSIGTGVLETQYF. In DNA form, the CDR3 reads TGTGCCAGCAGCATCGGGACAGGCGTCTTAGAGACCCAGTACTTC. V is TRBV5-8 and J is TRBJ2-5, with TRBD1 matching 8 bases. V lost 4 bases to trimming and J lost 4 bases; unmatched junction nucleotides: 9. The germline V gene has CDR1 SGHTS and CDR2 YDEGEE. The CDR3 totals 15 residues.

The V call is TRBV27, the J call TRBJ1-5; the match to TRBD1 covers 7 bases. This CDR3 is built from 16 residues. CDR1 is MNHEY, CDR2 SMNVEV, per germline (reference sequence). V lost 3 bases, J lost 6 bases, and 11 bases stayed unmatched. The CDR3 reads CASSFYRGGQFQPQHF. The CDR3 DNA is TGTGCCAGCAGTTTCTACAGGGGAGGTCAGTTTCAGCCCCAGCATTTT.

This clone occurred once. The chain links TRBV6-5 to TRBJ1-6; D is unresolved. The CDR3 has 12 amino acids. Germline V gives CDR1 MNHEY, CDR2 SVGAGI. V lost 6 bases and J 5 bases, leaving 5 bases between the germline ends. The CDR3 bases are TGTGCCAGCAGGAGGGATAATTCACCCCTCCACTTT. This gives the protein CASRRDNSPLHF.

This clone appeared a few times. This chain connects TRBV27 to TRBJ1-2, with a possible D match to TRBD1 (5 bases). The germline CDR1 and CDR2 sequences are MNHEY and SMNVEV (reference sequence). Between the trimmed V and J ends, which lost 8 bases and 8 bases, there was a span of 18 bases. This CDR3 spans 13 amino acids. CDR3 DNA sequence: TGTGCCAGCTCTTCCAGGGTTTTGACAGGCTACACCTTC. It specifies CASSSRVLTGYTF.

The chain is built from TRBV11-1 and TRBJ2-3; 8 nucleotides agree with TRBD1. Germline V gene data show CDR1 as SGHAT and CDR2 as FQDESV (reference sequence). There are 16 residues in the CDR3. V lost 3 bases, J lost 6 bases, and 11 bases stayed unmatched. Here the CDR3 reads CASSFGQGLMGDTQYF. In DNA form, the CDR3 reads TGTGCCAGCAGCTTCGGACAGGGCCTAATGGGGGATACGCAGTATTTT.

The genes are TRBV28 and TRBJ1-6; 7 bases are a match to TRBD1. The CDR3 spans 15 residues. CDR1 is MDHEN and CDR2 is SYDVKM in the germline V gene. V lost 7 bases, J lost 7 bases, and 10 bases stayed unmatched. CDR3 in amino acids: CASISWARGNSPLHF. For the CDR3, the DNA is TGTGCCAGCATTTCCTGGGCCAGGGGGAATTCACCCCTCCACTTT.

The chain recombines TRBV18 with TRBJ1-2; D is unclear. Germline CDR1 KGHSH, CDR2 LQKENI. This CDR3 contains 13 residues. The V and J ends lost 6 bases and 4 bases respectively, with 12 bases between them. The chain's CDR3 is CASSRELGYGYTF. CDR3 coding DNA: TGTGCCAGCTCGAGGGAGCTTGGCTATGGCTACACCTTC. Based on the CDR3 plus reference TRBV18 and TRBJ1-2, the full variable domain is NAGVMQNPRHLVRRRGQEARLRCSPMKGHSHVYWYRQLPEEGLKFMVYLQKENIIDESGMPKERFSAEFPKEGPSILRIQQVVRGDSAAYFCASSRELGYGYTFGSGTRLTVV.

This rearrangement joins TRBV7-2 to TRBJ1-4; D is unresolved. V dropped 1 base and J dropped 4 bases, with 10 bases sitting between them. The CDR3 runs to 15 residues. The germline gives CDR1 SGHTA, CDR2 FQGNSA. The CDR3 DNA follows: TGTGCCAGCAGCTTAGGTGGCAGACATAATGAAAAACTGTTTTTT. As protein: CASSLGGRHNEKLFF.

This rearrangement joins TRBV3-1 (or the pseudogene TRBV3-2) to TRBJ2-5, with D tentatively TRBD1 (5 bases). The germline gives CDR1 LGHDT, CDR2 YNNKEL (reference sequence). The germline V and J ends were trimmed by 0 bases and 12 bases, with 8 bases remaining between them. The CDR3 contains 11 residues. CDR3 loop: CASSQDVREYF. CDR3 bases: TGTGCCAGCAGCCAAGATGTCAGGGAGTACTTC.

The rearrangement joins TRBV2 to TRBJ1-1; TRBD1 is a possible D gene (6 bases). CDR3 size: 13 residues. CDR1 is SNHLY, CDR2 FYNNEI, per germline. Trimming removed 6 bases from V and 7 bases from J, with 15 bases in between. CDR3: CASRLRGGGEAFF. CDR3 sequence (DNA): TGTGCCAGCAGGCTCAGGGGAGGGGGTGAAGCTTTCTTT.

V and J are TRBV12-3 or TRBV12-4 and TRBJ1-4; D gene ambiguous. The CDR3 is 12 amino acids. V lost 3 bases to trimming and J lost 8 bases, with 7 bases between them. CDR3 in DNA: TGTGCCAGCAGTTTGTCCAGGGAAAAACTGTTTTTT. Translation gives CASSLSREKLFF.